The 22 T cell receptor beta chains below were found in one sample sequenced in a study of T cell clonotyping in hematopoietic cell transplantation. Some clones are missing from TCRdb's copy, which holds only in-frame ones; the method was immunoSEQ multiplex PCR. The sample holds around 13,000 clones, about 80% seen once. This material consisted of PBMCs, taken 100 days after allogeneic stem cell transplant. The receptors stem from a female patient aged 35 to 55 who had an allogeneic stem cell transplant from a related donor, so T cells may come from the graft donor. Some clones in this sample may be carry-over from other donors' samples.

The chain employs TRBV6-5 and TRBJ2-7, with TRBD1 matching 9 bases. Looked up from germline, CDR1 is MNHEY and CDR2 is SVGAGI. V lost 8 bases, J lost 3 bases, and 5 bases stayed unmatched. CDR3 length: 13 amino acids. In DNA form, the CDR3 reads TGTGCCAGCGGGGGGGGACAGGGCTACGAGCAGTACTTC. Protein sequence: CASGGGQGYEQYF.

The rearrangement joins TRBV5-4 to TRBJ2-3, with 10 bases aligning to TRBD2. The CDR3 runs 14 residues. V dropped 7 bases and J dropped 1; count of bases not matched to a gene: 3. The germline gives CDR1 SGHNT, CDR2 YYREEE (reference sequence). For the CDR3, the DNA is TGTGCCAGCCTAGCGGGAGAGCGCACAGATACGCAGTATTTT. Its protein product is CASLAGERTDTQYF.

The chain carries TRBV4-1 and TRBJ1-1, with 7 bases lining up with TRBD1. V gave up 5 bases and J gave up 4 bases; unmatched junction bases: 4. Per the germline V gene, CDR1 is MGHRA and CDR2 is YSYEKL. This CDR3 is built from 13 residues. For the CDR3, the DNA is TGCGCCAGCAGCAGGGGGCTGGGCACTGAAGCTTTCTTT. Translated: CASSRGLGTEAFF.

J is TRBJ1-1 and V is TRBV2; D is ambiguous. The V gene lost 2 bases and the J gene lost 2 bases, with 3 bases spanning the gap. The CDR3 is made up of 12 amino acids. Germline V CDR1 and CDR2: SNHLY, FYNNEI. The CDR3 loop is CASSEINTEAFF. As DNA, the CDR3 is TGTGCCAGCAGTGAAATCAACACTGAAGCTTTCTTT.

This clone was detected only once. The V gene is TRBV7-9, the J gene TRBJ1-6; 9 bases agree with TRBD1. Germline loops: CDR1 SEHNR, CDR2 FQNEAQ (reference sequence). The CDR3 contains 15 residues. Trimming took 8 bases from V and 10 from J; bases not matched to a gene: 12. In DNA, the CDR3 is TGTGCCAGCGCTTATCGGGACAGGGAGAGGTCACCCCTCCACTTT. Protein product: CASAYRDRERSPLHF.

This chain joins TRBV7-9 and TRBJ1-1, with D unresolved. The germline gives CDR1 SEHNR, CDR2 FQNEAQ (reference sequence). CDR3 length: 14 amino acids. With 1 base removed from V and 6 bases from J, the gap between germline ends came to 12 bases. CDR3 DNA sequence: TGTGCCAGCAGCTTAGTTTCAAAAGTGTCTGAAGCTTTCTTT. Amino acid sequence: CASSLVSKVSEAFF.

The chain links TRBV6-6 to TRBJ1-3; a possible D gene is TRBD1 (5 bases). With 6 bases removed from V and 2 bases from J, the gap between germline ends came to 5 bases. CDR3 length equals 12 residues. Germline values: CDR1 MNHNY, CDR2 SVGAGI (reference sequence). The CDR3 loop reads CASRGPGNTIYF. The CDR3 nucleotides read TGTGCCAGCAGGGGGCCTGGAAACACCATATATTTT.

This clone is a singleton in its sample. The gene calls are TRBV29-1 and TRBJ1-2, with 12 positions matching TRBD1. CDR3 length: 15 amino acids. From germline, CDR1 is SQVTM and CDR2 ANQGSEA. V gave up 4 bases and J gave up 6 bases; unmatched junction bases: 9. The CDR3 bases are TGCAGCGTTGGAGGGACAGGGGGCGGGAGAGATGGCTACACCTTC. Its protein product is CSVGGTGGGRDGYTF.

DNA of the CDR3: TGCAGCGTCCCAGGGGTGAACACTGAAGCTTTCTTT. Its translation is CSVPGVNTEAFF. This chain uses TRBV29-1 with TRBJ1-1; possibly TRBD1 for D (6 bases). The CDR3 is made up of 12 amino acids. V lost 6 bases and J 0 bases, leaving 8 bases between the germline ends. Germline V gives CDR1 SQVTM, CDR2 ANQGSEA.

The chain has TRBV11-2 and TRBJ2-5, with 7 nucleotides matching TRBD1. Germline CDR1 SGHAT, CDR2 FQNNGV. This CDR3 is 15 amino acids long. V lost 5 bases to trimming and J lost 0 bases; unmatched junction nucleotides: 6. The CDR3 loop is CASSLYRGHQETQYF. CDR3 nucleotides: TGTGCCAGCAGCCTCTACAGGGGTCACCAAGAGACCCAGTACTTC.

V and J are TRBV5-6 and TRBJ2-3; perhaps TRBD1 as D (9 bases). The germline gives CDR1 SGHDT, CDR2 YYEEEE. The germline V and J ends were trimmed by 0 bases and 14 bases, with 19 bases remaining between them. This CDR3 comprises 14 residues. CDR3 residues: CASSLAGGTGSGYF. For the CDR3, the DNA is TGTGCCAGCAGCTTGGCGGGGGGGACAGGGTCGGGGTATTTT. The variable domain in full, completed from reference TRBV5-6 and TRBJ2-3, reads DAGVTQSPTHLIKTRGQQVTLRCSPKSGHDTVSWYQQALGQGPQFIFQYYEEEERQRGNFPDRFSGHQFPNYSSELNVNALLLGDSALYLCASSLAGGTGSGYFGPGTRLTVL.

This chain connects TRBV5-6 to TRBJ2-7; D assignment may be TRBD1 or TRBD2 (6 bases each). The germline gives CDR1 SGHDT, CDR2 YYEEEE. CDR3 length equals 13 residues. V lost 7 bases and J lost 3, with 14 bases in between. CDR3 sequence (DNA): TGTGCCAGCGGCGGGGACATCTTCTACGAGCAGTACTTC. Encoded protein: CASGGDIFYEQYF.

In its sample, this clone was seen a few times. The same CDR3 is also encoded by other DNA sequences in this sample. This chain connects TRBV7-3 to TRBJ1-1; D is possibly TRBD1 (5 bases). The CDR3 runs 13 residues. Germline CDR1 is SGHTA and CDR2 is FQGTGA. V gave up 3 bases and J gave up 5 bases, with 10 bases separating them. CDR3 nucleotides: TGTGCCAGCAGCTTGGGAGGGGCTACTGAAGCTTTCTTT. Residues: CASSLGGATEAFF.

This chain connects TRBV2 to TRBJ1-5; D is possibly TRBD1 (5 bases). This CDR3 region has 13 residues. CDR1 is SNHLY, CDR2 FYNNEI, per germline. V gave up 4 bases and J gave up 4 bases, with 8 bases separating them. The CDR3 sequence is CASSGSGNQPQHF. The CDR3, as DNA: TGTGCCAGCAGTGGCTCAGGGAATCAGCCCCAGCATTTT.

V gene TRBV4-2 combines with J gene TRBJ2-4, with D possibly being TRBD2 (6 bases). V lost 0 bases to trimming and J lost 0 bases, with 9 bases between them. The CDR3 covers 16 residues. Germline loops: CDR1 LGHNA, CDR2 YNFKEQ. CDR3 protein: CASSQDGGLAKNIQYF. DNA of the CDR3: TGTGCCAGCAGCCAAGACGGGGGACTAGCCAAAAACATTCAGTACTTC.

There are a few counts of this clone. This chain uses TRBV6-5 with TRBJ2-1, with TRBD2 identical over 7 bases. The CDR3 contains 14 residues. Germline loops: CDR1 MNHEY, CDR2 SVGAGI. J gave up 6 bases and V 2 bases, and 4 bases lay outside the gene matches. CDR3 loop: CASSYQRLANEQFF. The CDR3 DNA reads TGTGCCAGCAGTTACCAGCGACTAGCCAATGAGCAGTTCTTC.

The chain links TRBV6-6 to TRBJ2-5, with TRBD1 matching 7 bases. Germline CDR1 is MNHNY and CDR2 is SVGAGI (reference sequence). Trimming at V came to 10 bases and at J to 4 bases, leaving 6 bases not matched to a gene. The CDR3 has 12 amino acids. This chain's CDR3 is CATRTGPETQYF. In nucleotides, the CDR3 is TGTGCCACTAGGACAGGCCCAGAGACCCAGTACTTC.

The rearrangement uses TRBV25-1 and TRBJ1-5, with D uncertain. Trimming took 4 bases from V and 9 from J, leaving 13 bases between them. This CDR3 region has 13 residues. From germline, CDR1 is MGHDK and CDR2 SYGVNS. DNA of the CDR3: TGTGCCAGCAGTGCAGGAGTCTTTGGGCCCCAGCATTTT. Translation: CASSAGVFGPQHF.

CDR3: CSVKRAGAGANVLTF. DNA of the CDR3: TGCAGCGTCAAAAGGGCAGGGGCTGGGGCCAACGTCCTGACTTTC. V and J are TRBV29-1 and TRBJ2-6, with TRBD1 as a possible D gene (6 bases). Trimming left V 6 bases short and J 2 bases short, with 14 bases between. The length of the CDR3 is 15 residues. Germline V gives CDR1 SQVTM, CDR2 ANQGSEA.

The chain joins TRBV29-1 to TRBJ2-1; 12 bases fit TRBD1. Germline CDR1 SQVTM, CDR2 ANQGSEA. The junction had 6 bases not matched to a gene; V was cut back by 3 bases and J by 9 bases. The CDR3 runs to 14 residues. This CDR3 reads CSVEGQGARGEQFF. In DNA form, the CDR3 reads TGCAGCGTTGAGGGACAGGGGGCGAGAGGTGAGCAGTTCTTC.

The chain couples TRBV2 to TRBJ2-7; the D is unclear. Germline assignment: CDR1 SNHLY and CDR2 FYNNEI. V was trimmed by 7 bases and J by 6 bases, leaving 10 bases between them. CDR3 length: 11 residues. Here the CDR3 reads CASILAAEQYF. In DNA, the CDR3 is TGTGCCAGCATCCTGGCAGCCGAGCAGTACTTC.

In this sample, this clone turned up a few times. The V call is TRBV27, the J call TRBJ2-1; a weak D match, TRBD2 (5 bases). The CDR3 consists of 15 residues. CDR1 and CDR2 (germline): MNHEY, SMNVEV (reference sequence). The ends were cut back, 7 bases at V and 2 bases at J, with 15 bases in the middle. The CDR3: CASTPWSGAYNEQFF. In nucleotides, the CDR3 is TGTGCCAGCACCCCTTGGAGCGGAGCCTACAATGAGCAGTTCTTC.